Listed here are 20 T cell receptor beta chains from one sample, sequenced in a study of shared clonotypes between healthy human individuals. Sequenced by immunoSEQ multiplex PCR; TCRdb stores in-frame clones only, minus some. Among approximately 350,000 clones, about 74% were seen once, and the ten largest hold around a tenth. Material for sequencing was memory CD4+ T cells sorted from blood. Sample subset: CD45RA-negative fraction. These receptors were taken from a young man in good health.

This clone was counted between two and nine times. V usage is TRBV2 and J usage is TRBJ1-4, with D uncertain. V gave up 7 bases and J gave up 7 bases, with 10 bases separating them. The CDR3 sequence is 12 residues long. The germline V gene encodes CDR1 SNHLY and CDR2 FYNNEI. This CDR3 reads CASTAWGEKLFF. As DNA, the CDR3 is TGTGCCAGCACCGCTTGGGGTGAAAAACTGTTTTTT.

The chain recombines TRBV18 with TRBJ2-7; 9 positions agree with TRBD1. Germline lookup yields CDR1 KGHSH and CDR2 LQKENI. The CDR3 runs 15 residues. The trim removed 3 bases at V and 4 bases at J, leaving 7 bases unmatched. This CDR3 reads CASSPSGQGNYEQYF. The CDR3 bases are TGTGCCAGCTCACCCTCGGGACAGGGTAATTACGAGCAGTACTTC.

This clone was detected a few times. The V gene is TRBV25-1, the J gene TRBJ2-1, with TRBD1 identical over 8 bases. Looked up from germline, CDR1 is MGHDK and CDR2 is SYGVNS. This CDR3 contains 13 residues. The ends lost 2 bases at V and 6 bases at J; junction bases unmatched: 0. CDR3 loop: CASSEDRGNEQFF. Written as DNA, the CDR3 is TGTGCCAGCAGTGAAGACAGGGGCAATGAGCAGTTCTTC.

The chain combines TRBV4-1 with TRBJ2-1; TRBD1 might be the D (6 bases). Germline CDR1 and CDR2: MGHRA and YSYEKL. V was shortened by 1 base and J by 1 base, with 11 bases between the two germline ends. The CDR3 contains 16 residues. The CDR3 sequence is CASSQAWTESYNEQFF. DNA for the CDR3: TGCGCCAGCAGCCAAGCTTGGACAGAGTCCTACAATGAGCAGTTCTTC.

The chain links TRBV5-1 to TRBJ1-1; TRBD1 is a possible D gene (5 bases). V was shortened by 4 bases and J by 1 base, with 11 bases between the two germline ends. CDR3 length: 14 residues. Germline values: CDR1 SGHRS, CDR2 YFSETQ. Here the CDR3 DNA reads TGCGCCAGCAGCCAGGGTCCGGAGAACACTGAAGCTTTCTTT. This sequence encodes CASSQGPENTEAFF.

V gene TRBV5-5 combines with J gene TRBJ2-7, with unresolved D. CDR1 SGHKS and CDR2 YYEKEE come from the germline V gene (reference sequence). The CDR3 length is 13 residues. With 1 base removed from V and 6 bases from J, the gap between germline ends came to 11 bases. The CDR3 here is CASSLYVDVEQYF. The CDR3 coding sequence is TGTGCCAGCAGCTTGTACGTCGACGTCGAGCAGTACTTC.

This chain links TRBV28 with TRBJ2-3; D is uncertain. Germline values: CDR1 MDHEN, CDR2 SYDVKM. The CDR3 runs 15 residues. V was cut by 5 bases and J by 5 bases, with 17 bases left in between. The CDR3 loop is CASSLRTRGIDTQYF. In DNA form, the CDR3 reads TGTGCCAGCAGTCTCCGGACGCGTGGGATAGATACGCAGTATTTT.

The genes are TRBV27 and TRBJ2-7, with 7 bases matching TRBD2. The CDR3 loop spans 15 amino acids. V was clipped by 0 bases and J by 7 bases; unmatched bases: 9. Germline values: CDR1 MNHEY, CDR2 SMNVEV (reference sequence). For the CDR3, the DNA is TGTGCCAGCAGTTTATCCGGACTAGTCGGGATGGAGCAGTACTTC. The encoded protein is CASSLSGLVGMEQYF.

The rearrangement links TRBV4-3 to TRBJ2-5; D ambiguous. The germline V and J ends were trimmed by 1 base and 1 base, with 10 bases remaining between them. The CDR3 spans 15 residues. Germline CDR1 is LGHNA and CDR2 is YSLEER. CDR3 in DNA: TGCGCCAGCAGCCAAGGGACCTGGGGCCAAGAGACCCAGTACTTC. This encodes CASSQGTWGQETQYF.

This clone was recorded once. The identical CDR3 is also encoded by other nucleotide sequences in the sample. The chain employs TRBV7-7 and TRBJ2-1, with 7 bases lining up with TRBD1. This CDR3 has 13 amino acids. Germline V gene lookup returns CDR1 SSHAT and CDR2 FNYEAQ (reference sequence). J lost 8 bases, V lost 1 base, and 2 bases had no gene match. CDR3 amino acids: CASSLDRGHEQFF. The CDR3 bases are TGTGCCAGCAGCTTAGATAGGGGGCATGAGCAGTTCTTC.

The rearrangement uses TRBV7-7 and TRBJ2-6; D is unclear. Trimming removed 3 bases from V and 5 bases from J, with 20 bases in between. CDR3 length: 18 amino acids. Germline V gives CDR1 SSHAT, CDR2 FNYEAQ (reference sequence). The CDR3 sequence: CASSLTPKCQSRANVLTF. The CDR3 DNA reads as TGTGCCAGCAGCTTGACCCCTAAGTGCCAAAGTCGGGCCAACGTCCTGACTTTC.

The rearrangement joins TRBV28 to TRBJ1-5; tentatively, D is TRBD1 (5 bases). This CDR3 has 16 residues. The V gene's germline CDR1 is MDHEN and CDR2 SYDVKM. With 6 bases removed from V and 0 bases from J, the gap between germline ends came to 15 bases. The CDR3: CASRYRDGHSNQPQHF. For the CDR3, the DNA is TGTGCCAGCAGGTACCGGGACGGCCATAGCAATCAGCCCCAGCATTTT.

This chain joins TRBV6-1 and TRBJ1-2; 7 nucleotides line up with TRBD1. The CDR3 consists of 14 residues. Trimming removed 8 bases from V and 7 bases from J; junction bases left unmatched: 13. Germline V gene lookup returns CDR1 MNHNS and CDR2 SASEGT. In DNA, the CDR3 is TGTGCCAGCCTGCAATCGACAGGGAGAGGTGGCTACACCTTC. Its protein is CASLQSTGRGGYTF.

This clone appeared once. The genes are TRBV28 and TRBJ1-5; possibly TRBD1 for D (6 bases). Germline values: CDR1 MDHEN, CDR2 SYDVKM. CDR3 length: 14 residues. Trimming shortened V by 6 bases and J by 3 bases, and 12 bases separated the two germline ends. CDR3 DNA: TGTGCCAGCAGGCTAGGACAGCCCAATCAGCCCCAGCATTTT. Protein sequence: CASRLGQPNQPQHF. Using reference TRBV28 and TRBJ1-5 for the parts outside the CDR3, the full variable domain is DVKVTQSSRYLVKRTGEKVFLECVQDMDHENMFWYRQDPGLGLRLIYFSYDVKMKEKGDIPEGYSVSREKKERFSLILESASTNQTSMYLCASRLGQPNQPQHFGDGTRLSIL.

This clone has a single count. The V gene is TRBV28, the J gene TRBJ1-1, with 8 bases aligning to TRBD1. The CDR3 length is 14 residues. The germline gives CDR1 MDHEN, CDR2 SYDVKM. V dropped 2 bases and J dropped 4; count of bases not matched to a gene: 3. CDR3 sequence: CASSLRQGATEAFF. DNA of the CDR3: TGTGCCAGCAGTTTACGGCAGGGGGCCACTGAAGCTTTCTTT.

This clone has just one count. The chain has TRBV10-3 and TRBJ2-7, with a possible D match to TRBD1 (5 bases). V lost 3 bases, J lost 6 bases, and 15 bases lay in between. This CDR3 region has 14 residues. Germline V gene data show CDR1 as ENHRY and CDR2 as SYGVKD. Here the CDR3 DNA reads TGTGCCATCAGTGATCCCCGGGCAGGGTTCGAGCAGTACTTC. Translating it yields CAISDPRAGFEQYF.

CDR3 in DNA: TGTGCCAGCAGCTTAGGGGGAAGCGGGACAGGGAGTTTCTATGGCTACACCTTC. It translates to CASSLGGSGTGSFYGYTF. The chain uses TRBV5-4 and TRBJ1-2, with 9 nucleotides matching TRBD1. The V gene end was trimmed by 2 bases and the J gene end by 4 bases; junction bases not matched to a gene: 15. The germline gives CDR1 SGHNT, CDR2 YYREEE (reference sequence). This CDR3 is built from 18 residues.

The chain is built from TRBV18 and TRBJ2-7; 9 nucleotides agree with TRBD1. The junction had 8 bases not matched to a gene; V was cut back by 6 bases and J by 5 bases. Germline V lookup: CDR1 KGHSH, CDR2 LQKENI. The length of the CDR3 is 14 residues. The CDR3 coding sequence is TGTGCCAGCTCCTCGGGACAGGGTAACAACGAGCAGTACTTC. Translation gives CASSSGQGNNEQYF.

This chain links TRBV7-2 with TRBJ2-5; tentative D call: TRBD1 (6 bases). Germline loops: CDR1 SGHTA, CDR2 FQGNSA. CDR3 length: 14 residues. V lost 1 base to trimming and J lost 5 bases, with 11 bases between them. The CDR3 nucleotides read TGTGCCAGCAGCTTAGTTTGGGGGCCGGAGACCCAGTACTTC. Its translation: CASSLVWGPETQYF.

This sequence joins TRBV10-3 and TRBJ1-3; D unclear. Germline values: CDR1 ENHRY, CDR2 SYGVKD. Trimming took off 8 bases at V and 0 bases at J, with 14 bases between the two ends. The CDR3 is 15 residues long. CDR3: CAIGPVGDSGNTIYF. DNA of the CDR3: TGTGCCATCGGCCCCGTGGGAGACTCTGGAAACACCATATATTTT.